This T cell receptor beta chain was identified during a study of blood T cell repertoires in COVID-19. Across the whole study: Collection of acute and convalescent COVID-19 samples took place in the United States, Italy and Spain.

Authors' processing steps: Reference gene primer amplification gave estimated nucleated cell counts. Profiled with immunoSEQ multiplex PCR; TCRdb holds only in-frame clones, not every one. V and J calls and clone size are as listed in that table; D and trimming were resolved from the DNA. The repertoire holds 300,000 to 400,000 clones, with about 82% as singletons. Germline values: CDR1 PRHDT, CDR2 FYEKMQ (reference sequence). The CDR3 is 15 amino acids. V was shortened by 1 base and J by 8 bases, with 17 bases between the two germline ends. This sequence originates from a human donor in a cohort sampled during active COVID-19. Sample: peripheral blood. The chain joins TRBV13 to TRBJ1-2; D is perhaps TRBD1 (5 bases). CDR3 nucleotides: TGTGCCAGCAGCTTAGAGTCTGGCCGGAGGGACGGCTACACCTTC. Its protein is CASSLESGRRDGYTF.